This is a list of T cell receptor beta chains from one sample in a study of blood T cell repertoires in COVID-19. Assay: immunoSEQ multiplex PCR; the TCRdb copy retains only in-frame clones and omits some. The repertoire holds about 90,000 clones, with more than 80% as singletons. Sequenced input: peripheral blood. Receptor source: a woman between 65 and 79 years old with acute or convalescent COVID-19. The CDR3 runs from the conserved cysteine through the conserved F or W. A D gene is named only where the DNA matches it firmly. Only part of the rows carry a size: once, few, many, or a class if the clone is expanded.

- | TRBD2 | TRBJ2-5 | TRBV11-2 | CASSFGRGAPETQYF | TGTGCCAGCAGCTTCGGGCGGGGGGCTCCGGAGACCCAGTACTTC
once | - | TRBJ1-1 | TRBV28 | CATLVRKVRETEAFF | TGTGCCACCTTGGTCCGGAAGGTGAGGGAAACTGAAGCTTTCTTT
- | - | TRBJ2-5 | TRBV4-2 | CASSQEQLQETQYF | TGTGCCAGCAGCCAAGAACAGCTACAAGAGACCCAGTACTTC
- | - | TRBJ2-7 | TRBV7-2 | CASSPLWASEQYF | TGTGCCAGCAGCCCACTTTGGGCGAGCGAGCAGTACTTC
- | TRBD1 | TRBJ1-4 | TRBV9 | CASSAGTGGRSNEKLFF | TGTGCCAGCAGCGCCGGGACAGGGGGCAGGAGTAATGAAAAACTGTTTTTT
- | - | TRBJ2-3 | TRBV7-3 | CASSLTGPAPHTQYF | TGTGCCAGCAGCTTAACGGGCCCAGCTCCCCATACGCAGTATTTT
- | TRBD1 | TRBJ1-5 | TRBV19 | CASSTDHTGGRQPQHF | TGTGCCAGTAGTACAGATCATACAGGGGGCCGGCAGCCCCAGCATTTT
- | - | TRBJ1-2 | TRBV5-5 | CASSFSGTNYGYTF | TGTGCCAGCAGCTTCTCAGGGACTAACTATGGCTACACCTTC
few | - | TRBJ2-1 | TRBV12-3/TRBV12-4 | CASSRLEYNEQFF | TGTGCCAGCAGCCGACTAGAATACAATGAGCAGTTCTTC
- | - | TRBJ1-1 | TRBV3-1/TRBV3-2 | CASSPGQLRGAEAFF | TGTGCCAGCAGCCCGGGACAATTAAGAGGCGCTGAAGCTTTCTTT
- | - | TRBJ2-3 | TRBV6-2/TRBV6-3 | CASSYSHGRPGLYTQYF | TGTGCCAGCAGTTACTCGCACGGGCGGCCGGGATTATATACGCAGTATTTT
- | - | TRBJ2-1 | TRBV6-2/TRBV6-3 | CASSIYRNEQFF | TGTGCCAGCAGTATCTACAGAAATGAGCAGTTCTTC
few | TRBD2 | TRBJ2-1 | TRBV5-1 | CASSRGTSGSSYNEQFF | TGCGCCAGCAGCCGGGGGACTAGCGGGAGTTCCTACAATGAGCAGTTCTTC
- | TRBD1 | TRBJ1-5 | TRBV11-2 | CASSMGQGRPQHF | TGTGCCAGCAGCATGGGACAGGGCCGACCCCAGCATTTT
- | - | TRBJ2-3 | TRBV15 | CATSRGRAVGDTQYF | TGTGCCACCAGCAGAGGGAGAGCGGTGGGAGATACGCAGTATTTT
- | - | TRBJ2-3 | TRBV5-1 | CASSLAGHNTDTQYF | TGCGCCAGCAGCTTGGCGGGACATAACACAGATACGCAGTATTTT
- | - | TRBJ2-7 | TRBV7-9 | CASSKGVLEAYEQYF | TGTGCCAGCAGCAAAGGGGTTCTAGAGGCCTACGAGCAGTACTTC
once | TRBD1 | TRBJ2-1 | TRBV29-1 | CSGIMTGGYDNEQFF | TGCAGCGGAATAATGACAGGGGGCTACGACAATGAGCAGTTCTTC
- | TRBD2 | TRBJ2-3 | TRBV7-3 | CASSGAGGPDTQYF | TGTGCCAGCAGCGGAGCGGGGGGCCCAGATACGCAGTATTTT
- | - | TRBJ2-5 | TRBV11-2 | CASSSRLGVIEETQYF | TGTGCCAGCAGCTCGAGACTAGGTGTAATCGAAGAGACCCAGTACTTC
- | TRBD2 | TRBJ2-5 | TRBV5-1 | CASSSASGRRETQYF | TGCGCCAGCAGCTCTGCCAGCGGGAGAAGAGAGACCCAGTACTTC
- | TRBD1 | TRBJ2-5 | TRBV29-1 | CSVAGTAQETQYF | TGCAGCGTTGCCGGGACAGCCCAAGAGACCCAGTACTTC
once | - | TRBJ2-7 | TRBV5-1 | CASSLGSIEQYF | TGCGCCAGCAGCTTGGGTAGTATCGAGCAGTACTTC